Here is one T cell receptor (beta chain) with its context. Its antigen is unknown. Base qualities are not at hand, and no much larger clone is one base apart. The cohort was made up of 500 to 850 healthy bone marrow donors. All cohort members were sampled while nominally healthy, although unrecorded immune exposures were likely present. The donor was CMV seronegative and was included in the group of a few hundred seronegative cohort members. Every donor gave a peripheral blood sample, and the peripheral blood mononuclear cells from that sample were used for TCR beta sequencing. The Qiagen DNeasy Blood Extraction Kit was used to extract genomic DNA from the blood cell samples. This specimen belongs to a study of cytomegalovirus exposure and HLA in healthy donors (dated by TCRdb to 2016 to 2017). At the level of the whole study: According to an earlier analysis of 550 to 750 of the donors, about 170 million T cells yielded 90 million to 130 million unique TCR beta sequences and roughly 280 Gb of sequence data. About 300 gigabases of sequencing data and tens of millions of unique TCR sequences were included in an early release covering roughly 600 HLA-typed donors. Genome-wide SNP genotypes for about three fifths of the roughly 670 donors were used in a later genetic analysis, which treated that subset as a discovery cohort. The number of typed donors differed by locus: about 620-640 for A, B, C, DRB1 and DQB1; about 520 for DQA1; over 600 for DPA1; and about 450 for DPB1. Using immunosequencing, the study profiled T cell repertoires from 666 subjects and related those repertoires to cytomegalovirus serostatus. Of the 350 to 400 genotyped donors, 65% to 90% fell in the genetic ancestry cluster associated with self-reported Caucasian donors. HLA typing covered class I and class II loci at four-digit resolution. A later analysis re-analyzed previously published TCR beta repertoires from hundreds of donors and added high-resolution HLA genotyping to study TCR occurrence patterns. Rather than using new phenotypic data, the later analysis identified candidate immune exposures from TCR beta sequences and from how often those sequences occurred across donors. The aim of the study was to test whether cataloging public T cell receptors could identify signatures of past pathogen exposure. Alongside the repertoire data, information on donor age, sex, ethnicity and CMV serostatus was compiled. High-throughput TCR immunosequencing, statistical association of individual TCRs with disease status, and machine learning were combined to predict cytomegalovirus infection status. About five DR-DQ haplotypes were handled as single units for association and clustering because linkage in the cohort was strong. Across some 400 genotyped donors of the cohort, an average of approximately 240,000 unique TCR beta nucleotide sequences per donor were sequenced, and roughly a sixth of those sequences were non-productive. A separate validation cohort of more than 100 different subjects was used in addition to the 666-subject first cohort. Every discovery cohort repertoire had been produced on one sequencing platform. An earlier analysis of 587 of the donors used high-throughput TCR beta sequencing to judge whether each TCR beta V gene segment behaved as functional or pseudogenic. What the research found in general, with its limitations: A group of highly shared sequence variants was considered likely to be a technical artifact of the sequencing pipeline. An association between a missense DCLRE1C variant and V-gene and J-gene trimming of TCR beta chains was found in a later genetic analysis and replicated in an independent cohort. Linkage disequilibrium might explain the correlated functional status among segregating V segments, but an unknown experimental factor could not be excluded. The presence/absence analyses assumed that sequencing depth was roughly uniform across donors, and that assumption may not be true. Because counts were too low, some 17 rarely observed V segments, including chromosome 9 orphons, were left out of the earlier analysis of several hundred of the donors. Most TCR sequences were observed very rarely across donors, whereas some public TCRs were present in many individuals. The study listed 150 to 200 TCR beta chains as associated with cytomegalovirus. Cytomegalovirus status was reported to be diagnosed by the classifier with high specificity and sensitivity in both the original and validation cohorts. Because HLA typing was missing for some donors at each locus, association tests included only the typed subset. The authors suggested that the approach could potentially be generalized to other disease states and immunological phenotypes. Strong co-occurrence of HLA alleles, especially DR and DQ, made assigning TCR associations to individual alleles difficult. In an earlier analysis of roughly 560 of the donors, most TCR beta V segments were observed in productive rearrangements about 87% or about 30% of the time, broadly matching IMGT annotations. Three of the identified cytomegalovirus-associated TCR beta chains were confirmed in vitro to be specific for cytomegalovirus antigens. The only immune exposure information available for the cohort was CMV serostatus. In a later analysis, most CMV-associated TCR beta chains were found to appear HLA-restricted, with HLA associations seemingly driven largely by CMV exposure. In a later analysis, the rate of TCR association differed among HLA loci, with DRB1 alleles having the most associated TCRs and HLA-C alleles having the fewest. Compared with the roughly 720-donor mean, donors in an Asian-associated ancestry cluster had fewer N-insertions in productive TCRs, according to a later genetic analysis. Compared with equally common non-associated chains, HLA-associated TCR beta chains in a later analysis were more clonally expanded and had lower generation probabilities. A further reported finding was that TCR beta sequences accurately predicted the HLA-A and HLA-B alleles for most subjects in the first cohort. A later analysis associated some 17,000 TCR beta sequences with specific HLA alleles at a false discovery rate of 0.05. According to a later analysis, parvovirus B19, influenza, CMV and Epstein-Barr virus appeared linked to several top co-occurrence clusters. Only TCR beta chains were sequenced in this cohort, and the absence of alpha or paired-chain data limited detectable features.

Library prep was done by the immunoSEQ multiplex PCR assay. A mixture of 60 forward primers for TCR Vbeta segments and 13 reverse primers for TCR Jbeta segments was used in the multiplex PCR. A multiplex PCR assay on genomic DNA amplified the CDR3 region of rearranged TCR beta genes. The Illumina HiSeq System was used to sequence the amplified TCR beta libraries as 87-base-pair reads. The authors processed their data as follows. Across the 670 or so repertoires, a later analysis counted about 81 million unique TCR beta chains, around 11 million of which were shared by at least two donors. Raw reads were error-corrected and collapsed into unique sequences by a nearest-neighbor algorithm in which closely related sequences were merged to remove PCR and sequencing errors. V, D and J gene segments were assigned by aligning CDR3 sequences to IMGT reference sequences. For a sequence to be retained, a match of at least six nucleotides to both a V gene segment and a J gene segment was required. Rearrangements were classified as productive when the CDR3 lacked stop codons and remained in frame with V and J, and all other rearrangements were classified as non-productive. Following IMGT convention, CDR3 was defined as the stretch from the second conserved V-encoded cysteine to the conserved J-encoded phenylalanine. The earlier analysis of 587 of the donors excluded sequences that lacked an unambiguous match to a single V gene segment. An earlier analysis of about 600 of the donors called V segments functional above 56.7% productive rearrangements and segregating when the between-donor standard deviation exceeded 5%. A statistical classification framework was developed to diagnose cytomegalovirus status using the catalog of TCR beta chain sequences. V and J gene assignment, in a later analysis, came from comparing TCR nucleotide sequences with IMGT/GENE-DB human TR gene sequences. In a later analysis, CDR3 sequences and most-parsimonious VDJ recombination scenarios were assigned using the TCRdist pipeline. A later analysis defined each TCR beta chain by its CDR3 amino acid sequence plus V-gene family, and excluded reads lacking a unique V-gene family. To address suspected cross-contamination and a sequencing artifact, a later analysis removed some 620 highly shared, low-generation-probability nucleotide sequences. In a later analysis, a clonal expansion index for each public chain was calculated from normalized within-repertoire ranks of inferred template counts. Generation probabilities in a later analysis came from a VDJ recombination model fitted to out-of-frame rearrangements, and those results were checked against IGoR. In a later analysis, hypergeometric tests were used to score TCR-TCR, TCR-HLA and TCR-CMV co-occurrence, with a repertoire-size bias correction applied to TCR pairs. False discovery rates were estimated in a later analysis by permuting HLA or CMV assignments 20 times. In a later analysis, co-occurring TCRs were grouped using DBSCAN, with TCRdist sequence similarity added in when clustering inside HLA-allele-positive subsets. Co-occurrence clustering excluded repertoires with fewer than 30,000 or more than 120,000 public chains, plus five with anomalous nucleotide sharing. The table was pulled from immuneACCESS by TCRdb, which kept in-frame rearrangements only. Such tables lose some clones; where checked, under half of the loss comes from unresolved V genes, and the rest has no known cause. The V and J calls and clone size come from that table; D and trimming were worked out from the DNA. In all, the sample holds tens of thousands of clones, and over 60% of those were seen once. The top ten clonotypes cover roughly 5% of the sample.

The receptor was isolated from a woman in her thirties in good health and CMV-seronegative. The sample taken for sequencing was PBMCs.

CDR3 loop: CASSSGTSVPLEELFF. The nucleotides read TGTGCCAGCAGCTCCGGGACTAGCGTTCCTTTGGAGGAGCTGTTTTTT. The rearrangement joined TRBV7-2 to TRBJ2-2; 10 middle bases align to TRBD2. V trim: 4 bases; J trim: 10 bases; unmatched bases: 12. Its CDR3 holds 16 amino acids, cysteine through phenylalanine. Only CDR3 DNA is held: 48 bases, read in frame from base 1. According to the germline V gene, CDR1 reads SGHTA and CDR2 reads FQGNSA.